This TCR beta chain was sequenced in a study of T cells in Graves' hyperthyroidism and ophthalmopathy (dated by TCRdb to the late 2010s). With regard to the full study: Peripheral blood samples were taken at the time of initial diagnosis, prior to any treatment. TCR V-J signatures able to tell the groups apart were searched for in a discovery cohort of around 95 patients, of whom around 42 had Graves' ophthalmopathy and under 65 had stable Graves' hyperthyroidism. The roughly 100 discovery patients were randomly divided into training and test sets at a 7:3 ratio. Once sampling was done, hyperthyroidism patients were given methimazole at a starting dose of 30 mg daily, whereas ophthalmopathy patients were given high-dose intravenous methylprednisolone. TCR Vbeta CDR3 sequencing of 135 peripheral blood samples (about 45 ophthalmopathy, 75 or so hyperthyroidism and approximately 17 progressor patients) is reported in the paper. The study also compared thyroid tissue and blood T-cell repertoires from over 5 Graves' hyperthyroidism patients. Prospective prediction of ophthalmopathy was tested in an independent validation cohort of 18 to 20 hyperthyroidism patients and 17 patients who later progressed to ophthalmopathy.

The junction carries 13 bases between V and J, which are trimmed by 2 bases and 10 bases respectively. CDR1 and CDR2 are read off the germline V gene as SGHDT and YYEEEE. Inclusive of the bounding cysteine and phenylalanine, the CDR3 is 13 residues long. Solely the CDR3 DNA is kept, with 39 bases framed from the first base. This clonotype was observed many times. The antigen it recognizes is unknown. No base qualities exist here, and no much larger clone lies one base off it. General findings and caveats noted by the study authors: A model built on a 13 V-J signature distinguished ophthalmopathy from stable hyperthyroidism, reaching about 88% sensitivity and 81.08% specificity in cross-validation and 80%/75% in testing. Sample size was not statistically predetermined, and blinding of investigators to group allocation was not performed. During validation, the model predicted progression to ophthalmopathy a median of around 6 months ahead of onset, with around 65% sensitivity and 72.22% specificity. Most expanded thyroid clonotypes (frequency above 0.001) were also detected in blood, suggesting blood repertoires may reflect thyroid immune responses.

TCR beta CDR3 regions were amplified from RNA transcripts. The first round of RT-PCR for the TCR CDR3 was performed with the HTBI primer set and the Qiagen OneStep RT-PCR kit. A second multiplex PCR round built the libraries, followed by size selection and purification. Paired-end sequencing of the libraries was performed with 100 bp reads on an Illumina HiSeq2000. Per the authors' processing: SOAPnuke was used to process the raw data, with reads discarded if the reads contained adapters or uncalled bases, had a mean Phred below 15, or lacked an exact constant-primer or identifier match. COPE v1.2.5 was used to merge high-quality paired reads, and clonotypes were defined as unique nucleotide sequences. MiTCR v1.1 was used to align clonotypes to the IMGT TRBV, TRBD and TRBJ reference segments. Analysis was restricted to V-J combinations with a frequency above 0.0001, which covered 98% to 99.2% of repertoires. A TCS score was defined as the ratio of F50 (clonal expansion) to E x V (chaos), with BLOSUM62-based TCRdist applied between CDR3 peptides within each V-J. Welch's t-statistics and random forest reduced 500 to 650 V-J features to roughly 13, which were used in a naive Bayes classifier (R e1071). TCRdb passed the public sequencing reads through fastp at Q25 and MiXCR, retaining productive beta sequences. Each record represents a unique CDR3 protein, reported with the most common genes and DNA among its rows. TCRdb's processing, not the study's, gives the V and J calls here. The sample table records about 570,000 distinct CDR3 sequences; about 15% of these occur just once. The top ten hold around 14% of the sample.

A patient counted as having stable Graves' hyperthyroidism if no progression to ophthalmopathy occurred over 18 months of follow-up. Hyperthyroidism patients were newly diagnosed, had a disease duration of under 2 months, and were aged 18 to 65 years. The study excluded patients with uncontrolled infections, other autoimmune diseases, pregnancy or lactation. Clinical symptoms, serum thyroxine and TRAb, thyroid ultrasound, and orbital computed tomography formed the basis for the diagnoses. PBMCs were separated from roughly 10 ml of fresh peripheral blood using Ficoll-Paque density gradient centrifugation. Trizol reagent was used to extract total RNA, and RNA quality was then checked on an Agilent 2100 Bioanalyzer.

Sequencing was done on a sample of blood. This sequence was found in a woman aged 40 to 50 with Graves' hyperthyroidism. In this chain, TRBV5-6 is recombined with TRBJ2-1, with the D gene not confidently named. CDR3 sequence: CASSLAGLGEQFF. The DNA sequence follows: TGTGCCAGCAGCTTAGCTGGCTTGGGAGAGCAGTTCTTC.